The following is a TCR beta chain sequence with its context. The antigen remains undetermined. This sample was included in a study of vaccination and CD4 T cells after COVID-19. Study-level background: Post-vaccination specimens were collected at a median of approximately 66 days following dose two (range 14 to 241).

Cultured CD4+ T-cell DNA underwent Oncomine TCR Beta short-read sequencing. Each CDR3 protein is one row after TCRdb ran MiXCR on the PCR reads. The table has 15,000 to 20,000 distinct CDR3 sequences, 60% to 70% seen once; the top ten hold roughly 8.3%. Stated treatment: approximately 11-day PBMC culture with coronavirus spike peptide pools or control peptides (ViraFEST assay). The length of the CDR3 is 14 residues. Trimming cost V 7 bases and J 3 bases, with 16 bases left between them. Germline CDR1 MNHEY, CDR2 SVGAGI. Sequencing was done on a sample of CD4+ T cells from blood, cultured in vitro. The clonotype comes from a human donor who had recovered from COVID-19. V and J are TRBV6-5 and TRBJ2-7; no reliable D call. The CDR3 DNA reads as TGTGCCAGCACCTACTCCGGGCAGTTCTACGAGCAGTACTTC. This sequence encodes CASTYSGQFYEQYF.